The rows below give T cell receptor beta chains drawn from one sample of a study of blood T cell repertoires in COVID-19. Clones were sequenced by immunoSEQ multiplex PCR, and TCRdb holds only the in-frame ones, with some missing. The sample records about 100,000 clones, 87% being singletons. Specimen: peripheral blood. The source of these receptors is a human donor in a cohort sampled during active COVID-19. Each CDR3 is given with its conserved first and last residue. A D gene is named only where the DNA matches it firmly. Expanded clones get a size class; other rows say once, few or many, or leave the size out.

CDR3nt: TGTGCCAGCAGCATCCAGGGCGGGGGGACAGTCTATGGCTACACCTTC
CDR3aa: CASSIQGGGTVYGYTF
v_gene: TRBV7-2
abundance: NA
j_gene: TRBJ1-2
d_gene: TRBD1

CDR3nt: TGTGCCAGCAGCTTGGGGACTAGCGGATACTACAATGAGCAGTTCTTC
CDR3aa: CASSLGTSGYYNEQFF
v_gene: TRBV5-4
abundance: NA
j_gene: TRBJ2-1
d_gene: TRBD2

CDR3nt: TGCGCCAGCATGTCCGGCGGGGGGCCGCACTATGGCTACACCTTC
CDR3aa: CASMSGGGPHYGYTF
v_gene: TRBV5-1
abundance: NA
j_gene: TRBJ1-2
d_gene: NA

CDR3nt: TGTGCCAGCGGGGGGTCCTTCTATGGCTACACCTTC
CDR3aa: CASGGSFYGYTF
v_gene: TRBV2
abundance: NA
j_gene: TRBJ1-2
d_gene: NA

CDR3nt: TGCAGCGTTGAAGGACAGGTCAATGAGCAGTTCTTC
CDR3aa: CSVEGQVNEQFF
v_gene: TRBV29-1
abundance: NA
j_gene: TRBJ2-1
d_gene: NA

CDR3nt: TGTGCCAGCAGCGTAGCTGGGCAGGGGGCTGGGGCCAACGTCCTGACTTTC
CDR3aa: CASSVAGQGAGANVLTF
v_gene: TRBV9
abundance: NA
j_gene: TRBJ2-6
d_gene: TRBD1

CDR3nt: TGTGCCAGCAGCTTCTGGACTAGCGGGAGGGCCGTGAATGAGCAGTTCTTC
CDR3aa: CASSFWTSGRAVNEQFF
v_gene: TRBV5-6
abundance: NA
j_gene: TRBJ2-1
d_gene: TRBD2

CDR3nt: TGTGCCACCGTGGGGCCCGCGAACACCGGGGAGCTGTTTTTT
CDR3aa: CATVGPANTGELFF
v_gene: TRBV19
abundance: NA
j_gene: TRBJ2-2
d_gene: NA

CDR3nt: TGTGCCAGCAGTCTTGGTTGGGCAGCCTTTAGCAATCAGCCCCAGCATTTT
CDR3aa: CASSLGWAAFSNQPQHF
v_gene: TRBV2
abundance: NA
j_gene: TRBJ1-5
d_gene: NA

CDR3nt: TGTGCCAGCATTTACTTAAATTCCGGCGGGCCCCAGCATTTT
CDR3aa: CASIYLNSGGPQHF
v_gene: TRBV5-8
abundance: NA
j_gene: TRBJ1-5
d_gene: NA

CDR3nt: TGTGCCAGCAGTACCCCGACAGGGGGCAACGAGCAGTACTTC
CDR3aa: CASSTPTGGNEQYF
v_gene: TRBV27
abundance: NA
j_gene: TRBJ2-7
d_gene: TRBD1

CDR3nt: TGTGCCAGCAGCTTGATGCGGGAGACCCAGTACTTC
CDR3aa: CASSLMRETQYF
v_gene: TRBV5-6
abundance: NA
j_gene: TRBJ2-5
d_gene: NA

CDR3nt: TGTGCCAGCGTGAGGTTAGGGCAGGGGGCCTCGAACACTGAAGCTTTCTTT
CDR3aa: CASVRLGQGASNTEAFF
v_gene: TRBV7-8
abundance: NA
j_gene: TRBJ1-1
d_gene: TRBD1

CDR3nt: TGTGCCAGCAGCCATAGGACTAGGAACACCGGGGAGCTGTTTTTT
CDR3aa: CASSHRTRNTGELFF
v_gene: TRBV3-1/TRBV3-2
abundance: once
j_gene: TRBJ2-2
d_gene: TRBD2

CDR3nt: TGTGCCAGCAGTTACAGCTTGAACACTGAAGCTTTCTTT
CDR3aa: CASSYSLNTEAFF
v_gene: TRBV6-5
abundance: NA
j_gene: TRBJ1-1
d_gene: NA

CDR3nt: TGTGCCAGCAGCTTAGGTCTAGCGGGGGGGATAGAGACCCAGTACTTC
CDR3aa: CASSLGLAGGIETQYF
v_gene: TRBV7-8
abundance: NA
j_gene: TRBJ2-5
d_gene: TRBD2

CDR3nt: TGTGCCACAAGCCCGGGGGCAGGGGGCTCAGGAAATCAGCCCCAGCATTTT
CDR3aa: CATSPGAGGSGNQPQHF
v_gene: TRBV10-3
abundance: NA
j_gene: TRBJ1-5
d_gene: TRBD1

CDR3nt: TGTGCCAGCAGATCTACTCGGGGATCTAACACCGGGGAGCTGTTTTTT
CDR3aa: CASRSTRGSNTGELFF
v_gene: TRBV25-1
abundance: NA
j_gene: TRBJ2-2
d_gene: NA

CDR3nt: TGCGCCAGCAGCGAGGGACTAGCGGGAGAGACCCAGTACTTC
CDR3aa: CASSEGLAGETQYF
v_gene: TRBV5-1
abundance: NA
j_gene: TRBJ2-5
d_gene: TRBD2

CDR3nt: TGCGCCAGCAGCCGCGGCGGGGGTCCTGGCGATGAGCAGTTCTTC
CDR3aa: CASSRGGGPGDEQFF
v_gene: TRBV5-1
abundance: NA
j_gene: TRBJ2-1
d_gene: TRBD2

CDR3nt: TGTGCCACCGTCGGCGGTGGCACAGATACGCAGTATTTT
CDR3aa: CATVGGGTDTQYF
v_gene: TRBV6-5
abundance: NA
j_gene: TRBJ2-3
d_gene: NA

CDR3nt: TGTGCCAGCAGAAGAGCAGGGGGCGAGGTCACTGAAGCTTTCTTT
CDR3aa: CASRRAGGEVTEAFF
v_gene: TRBV2
abundance: once
j_gene: TRBJ1-1
d_gene: TRBD1

CDR3nt: TGTGCCAGCAGCTGGGGAGGGGGGACTGAAGCTTTCTTT
CDR3aa: CASSWGGGTEAFF
v_gene: TRBV7-9
abundance: NA
j_gene: TRBJ1-1
d_gene: NA

CDR3nt: TGTGCCAGCAGCGTAGTACGGGGGAATGAGCAGTTCTTC
CDR3aa: CASSVVRGNEQFF
v_gene: TRBV9
abundance: NA
j_gene: TRBJ2-1
d_gene: NA

CDR3nt: TGTGCCAGCAGCAAATGGGCTGGGGGCAACTATGGCTACACCTTC
CDR3aa: CASSKWAGGNYGYTF
v_gene: TRBV28
abundance: NA
j_gene: TRBJ1-2
d_gene: NA

CDR3nt: TGTGCCAGCAGCTCCATCCCCGGTTCACCCCTCCACTTT
CDR3aa: CASSSIPGSPLHF
v_gene: TRBV7-6
abundance: NA
j_gene: TRBJ1-6
d_gene: NA